What follows are 23 T cell receptor beta chains derived from one specimen sequenced in a study of STAT5B mutations in CD4+ large granular lymphocyte leukemia. This table comes from immunoSEQ multiplex PCR, and its TCRdb copy is limited to in-frame clones, with some not included. The profile shows about 45,000 clones, about 86% of them singletons. Sequenced sample: CD4+ T cells from blood buffy coats. Receptor source: a human donor in good health.

The V call is TRBV5-1, the J call TRBJ1-1; the D gene is possibly TRBD1 (6 bases). Germline V lookup: CDR1 SGHRS, CDR2 YFSETQ. This CDR3 region has 14 residues. V lost 4 bases to trimming and J lost 2 bases, with 12 bases between them. The CDR3 spells CASSVQGPNTEAFF. CDR3 bases: TGCGCCAGCAGCGTACAGGGTCCCAACACTGAAGCTTTCTTT.

This sequence joins TRBV9 and TRBJ2-3; 11 nucleotides agree with TRBD2. This CDR3 spans 16 amino acids. J lost 4 bases, V lost 4 bases, and 8 bases had no gene match. Germline CDR1 reads SGDLS; CDR2 reads YYNGEE. Written as DNA, the CDR3 is TGTGCCAGCAGCTTTAGCGGGAGGGCCTACGCAGATACGCAGTATTTT. Translation: CASSFSGRAYADTQYF.

V and J are TRBV18 and TRBJ2-2; 7 bases align to TRBD1. This CDR3 has 15 amino acids. J lost 7 bases, V lost 0 bases, and 5 bases had no gene match. The germline V gene encodes CDR1 KGHSH and CDR2 LQKENI. In nucleotides, the CDR3 is TGTGCCAGCTCACCACCCCCACAGGGGATCGGGGAGCTGTTTTTT. As protein: CASSPPPQGIGELFF.

The rearrangement uses TRBV29-1 and TRBJ2-1, with D unresolved. The V end lost 1 base, the J end lost 3 bases, and 1 base lay between the germline ends. The CDR3 is 11 residues long. Germline V gives CDR1 SQVTM, CDR2 ANQGSEA. The chain's CDR3 is CSVEGYNEQFF. CDR3 DNA: TGCAGCGTTGAAGGCTACAATGAGCAGTTCTTC.

The chain has TRBV28 and TRBJ1-1; D unclear. The CDR3 is 16 amino acids. Germline V gives CDR1 MDHEN, CDR2 SYDVKM. The germline V and J ends were trimmed by 6 bases and 0 bases, with 17 bases remaining between them. The chain's CDR3 is CASSRDTGRMNTEAFF. CDR3 bases: TGTGCCAGCAGCCGAGACACCGGGAGAATGAACACTGAAGCTTTCTTT.

The chain joins TRBV7-9 to TRBJ1-4, with 7 bases lining up with TRBD1. Germline loops: CDR1 SEHNR, CDR2 FQNEAQ (reference sequence). The CDR3 sequence is 14 residues long. V lost 5 bases to trimming and J lost 6 bases; unmatched junction nucleotides: 6. The CDR3 sequence is CASSPDRVYEKLFF. CDR3 DNA sequence: TGTGCCAGCAGCCCCGACAGGGTATATGAAAAACTGTTTTTT.

This clone was detected once. The chain is built from TRBV5-4 and TRBJ2-5, with TRBD2 as a possible D gene (7 bases). Trimming cost V 0 bases and J 4 bases, with 13 bases left between them. This CDR3 spans 15 amino acids. Germline V lookup: CDR1 SGHNT, CDR2 YYREEE (reference sequence). In DNA, the CDR3 is TGTGCCAGCAGCTTGGATGAGGGGGGGAGAGAGACCCAGTACTTC. Translated, it gives CASSLDEGGRETQYF.

This clone has a handful of counts. The V call is TRBV6-6, the J call TRBJ2-5, with D possibly matching TRBD1 (6 bases). V lost 10 bases, J lost 5 bases, and 11 bases lay in between. CDR1 and CDR2 (germline): MNHNY, SVGAGI (reference sequence). CDR3 length: 11 residues. The CDR3: CATQGPETQYF. In DNA, the CDR3 is TGTGCCACCCAGGGGCCGGAGACCCAGTACTTC.

There are a few counts of this clone. This chain links TRBV19 with TRBJ1-2, with TRBD1 identical over 7 bases. Trimming at V came to 6 bases and at J to 2 bases, leaving 6 bases not matched to a gene. In germline, CDR1 is LNHDA, CDR2 SQIVND (reference sequence). This CDR3 has 14 amino acids. The CDR3 DNA sequence: TGTGCCAGTAGAAACAGGGGCTCCAACTATGGCTACACCTTC. Amino acid sequence: CASRNRGSNYGYTF. Looking up the rest from reference TRBV19 and TRBJ1-2 gives the full variable domain: DGGITQSPKYLFRKEGQNVTLSCEQNLNHDAMYWYRQDPGQGLRLIYYSQIVNDFQKGDIAEGYSVSREKKESFPLTVTSAQKNPTAFYLCASRNRGSNYGYTFGSGTRLTVV.

The chain is built from TRBV6-5 and TRBJ2-2; TRBD1 is a possible D gene (5 bases). The length of the CDR3 is 12 residues. Trimming stripped 11 bases from V and 2 bases from J, with 9 bases between. Looked up from germline, CDR1 is MNHEY and CDR2 is SVGAGI. In DNA, the CDR3 is TGTGCCGCCACAGGAAACACCGGGGAGCTGTTTTTT. Its translation: CAATGNTGELFF.

The chain couples TRBV28 to TRBJ1-2; the D gene is possibly TRBD1 (5 bases). The germline V gene has CDR1 MDHEN and CDR2 SYDVKM. The length of the CDR3 is 15 residues. V was pared by 6 bases and J by 0 bases, with 14 bases between. CDR3 in amino acids: CASSLEGATNYGYTF. The CDR3 DNA follows: TGTGCCAGCAGCTTAGAAGGGGCAACTAACTATGGCTACACCTTC.

J is TRBJ2-7 and V is TRBV28; 7 bases are shared with TRBD1. V trimming: 5 bases; J trimming: 2 bases; junction bases outside the gene matches: 9. The CDR3 has 15 residues. The germline V gene has CDR1 MDHEN and CDR2 SYDVKM. CDR3 coding DNA: TGTGCCAGCAGTCCGACAGGGTTGAGGACCTACGAGCAGTACTTC. Protein: CASSPTGLRTYEQYF.

The chain employs TRBV9 and TRBJ1-2; D gene unclear. V shed 0 bases and J shed 0 bases, with 9 bases lying between them. Germline CDR1 SGDLS, CDR2 YYNGEE. The CDR3 has 15 amino acids. In DNA, the CDR3 is TGTGCCAGCAGCGTAGTCGGGGTACCTAACTATGGCTACACCTTC. This translates into CASSVVGVPNYGYTF. The entire variable domain, with the rest obtained from reference TRBV9 and TRBJ1-2, is as follows: DSGVTQTPKHLITATGQRVTLRCSPRSGDLSVYWYQQSLDQGLQFLIQYYNGEERAKGNILERFSAQQFPDLHSELNLSSLELGDSALYFCASSVVGVPNYGYTFGSGTRLTVV.

The J gene is TRBJ2-1, the V gene TRBV5-4; TRBD2 matches 8 bases. The germline V gene encodes CDR1 SGHNT and CDR2 YYREEE (reference sequence). This CDR3 spans 14 amino acids. V dropped 4 bases and J dropped 8; count of bases not matched to a gene: 8. The CDR3 region is CASSEAGGGYEQFF. CDR3 DNA sequence: TGTGCCAGCAGCGAGGCGGGAGGTGGGTATGAGCAGTTCTTC.

J is TRBJ2-1 and V is TRBV19, with D perhaps assigned TRBD1 or TRBD2 (5 bases each). The CDR3 extends over 13 amino acids. V dropped 3 bases and J dropped 10 bases, with 13 bases sitting between them. CDR1 is LNHDA, CDR2 SQIVND, per germline (reference sequence). This CDR3 is CASSIRGRGEQFF. DNA of the CDR3: TGTGCCAGTAGTATCCGGGGCCGGGGAGAGCAGTTCTTC.

The genes are TRBV6-1 and TRBJ2-1; D is ambiguous. The CDR3 spans 14 residues. The ends were cut back, 2 bases at V and 12 bases at J, with 17 bases in the middle. The germline gives CDR1 MNHNS, CDR2 SASEGT. The DNA of the CDR3 is TGTGCCAGCAGTGAAAACCCGGGTGGGTATGGGCAGTTCTTC. Translating it yields CASSENPGGYGQFF.

This chain links TRBV5-4 with TRBJ2-3, with no clear D. CDR1 SGHNT and CDR2 YYREEE come from the germline V gene (reference sequence). CDR3 length equals 13 residues. V lost 4 bases, J lost 5 bases, and 11 bases lay in between. The CDR3 DNA follows: TGTGCCAGCAGCCCCCCCCCGGGAGATACGCAGTATTTT. It codes for CASSPPPGDTQYF. Looking up the rest from reference TRBV5-4 and TRBJ2-3 gives the full variable domain: ETGVTQSPTHLIKTRGQQVTLRCSSQSGHNTVSWYQQALGQGPQFIFQYYREEENGRGNFPPRFSGLQFPNYSSELNVNALELDDSALYLCASSPPPGDTQYFGPGTRLTVL.

The chain carries TRBV5-1 and TRBJ1-1, with D possibly TRBD1 on 5 matching bases. This CDR3 has 18 residues. Per germline, CDR1 SGHRS and CDR2 YFSETQ. Trimming cost V 4 bases and J 1 base, with 23 bases left between them. CDR3 loop: CASSRGLGVGSPNTEAFF. The CDR3 DNA reads as TGCGCCAGCAGCAGGGGACTCGGAGTAGGGTCCCCGAACACTGAAGCTTTCTTT.

The chain joins TRBV5-1 to TRBJ2-1, with 7 bases aligning to TRBD2. This CDR3 is built from 17 residues. CDR1 and CDR2 from the germline V gene are SGHRS and YFSETQ. Trimming took 0 bases from V and 7 from J; bases not matched to a gene: 13. This CDR3 reads CASSLVSGPLVGNEQFF. DNA of the CDR3: TGCGCCAGCAGCTTGGTTAGCGGGCCACTTGTGGGAAATGAGCAGTTCTTC.

This clone was seen only a few times. V usage is TRBV4-2 and J usage is TRBJ2-3, with TRBD2 matching 8 bases. This CDR3 contains 16 residues. The germline gives CDR1 LGHNA, CDR2 YNFKEQ. V dropped 2 bases and J dropped 5; count of bases not matched to a gene: 9. CDR3 DNA sequence: TGTGCCAGCAGCCAATCCAGCGGGAGAGGGGGAGATACGCAGTATTTT. Its translation: CASSQSSGRGGDTQYF.

The chain employs TRBV4-2 and TRBJ1-2; D remains unclear. The V and J ends lost 3 bases and 2 bases respectively, with 10 bases between them. This CDR3 has 14 amino acids. Germline V gene data show CDR1 as LGHNA and CDR2 as YNFKEQ. The CDR3 protein is CASSHSVVNYGYTF. The DNA for the CDR3 is TGTGCCAGCAGCCATTCGGTCGTGAACTATGGCTACACCTTC.

V is TRBV5-5 and J is TRBJ1-3; D might be TRBD1 (5 bases). The V end lost 0 bases, the J end lost 4 bases, and 14 bases lay between the germline ends. Germline lookup yields CDR1 SGHKS and CDR2 YYEKEE (reference sequence). The CDR3 loop spans 16 amino acids. The CDR3, as DNA: TGTGCCAGCAGCTTGGAAGGGGCTTTTGGGGGAAACACCATATATTTT. Amino acid sequence: CASSLEGAFGGNTIYF.

The genes are TRBV27 and TRBJ1-4; the D gene is possibly TRBD1 (5 bases). With 5 bases removed from V and 6 bases from J, the gap between germline ends came to 10 bases. The CDR3 runs to 13 residues. Germline V gene sequence: CDR1 MNHEY, CDR2 SMNVEV (reference sequence). The CDR3 DNA follows: TGTGCCAGCAGTCCAGGGTCAGATGAAAAACTGTTTTTT. This translates into CASSPGSDEKLFF.